This TCR beta chain was obtained from a study of OX40 agonist ivuxolimab in advanced cancers. Study-level background: Three patients, one with hepatocellular carcinoma and two with cutaneous melanoma, achieved partial responses.

This clone showed up just a few times. Its target is not known. General observations from the study: The study found that CD8+ T cells averaged more expanded clones than CD4+. Clonal expansion was seen in CD4+ and CD8+ blood T cells by week 6 at 0.1 to 3.0 mg/kg.

The length of the CDR3 is 14 residues. Germline V lookup: CDR1 MNHEY, CDR2 SMNVEV (reference sequence). V was shortened by 9 bases and J by 7 bases, with 18 bases between the two germline ends. The data were produced by immunoSEQ multiplex PCR, yet TCRdb's version contains in-frame clones alone and is incomplete. This table holds about 35,000 clones, approximately 82% found once. This sequence originates from an adult with an advanced solid tumor such as melanoma, head and neck, liver or kidney cancer. The material sequenced was CD4+ or CD8+ T cells sorted from blood, taken in a trial of the OX40 agonist ivuxolimab. This chain uses TRBV27 with TRBJ2-2, with D perhaps matching TRBD1 (6 bases). This CDR3 reads CASSDRSFVGELFF. DNA for the CDR3: TGTGCCAGTAGTGACAGGAGCTTTGTCGGGGAGCTGTTTTTT.